This T cell receptor beta chain was documented in a study of shared clonotypes between healthy human individuals. Study as a whole: Three plates were used per donor for CD4 naive, three for CD4 memory, two for CD8 naive and one for CD8 memory.

Findings of the study overall: Several donors showed sharing of 4.5% to 6% of naive CD4 clonotypes.

The naive CD8 subset, CD45RO-negative cells positively selected for CCR7, excluded terminally differentiated effector memory CD45RA+ cells. Healthy and HIV-negative, the adult donors had no recent acute infections or vaccinations. The CDR3 sequence is 16 residues long. Germline V gene data show CDR1 as MNHNS and CDR2 as SASEGT. V lost 1 base to trimming and J lost 0 bases, with 13 bases between them. The protocol was immunoSEQ multiplex PCR, while the TCRdb copy is restricted to in-frame clones and leaves out a portion. The sample comprises some 2 million clones, 85% to 95% of which are singletons, and about 1.1% rests with the top ten. This clone was detected only a few times. The antigen is unknown.

This chain joins TRBV6-1 and TRBJ2-7; D gene ambiguous. Sequenced: naive CD8+ T cells sorted from blood. The TCR was taken from a man in his late teens or twenties in good health. The CDR3 sequence: CASSEGGYLFSYEQYF. As DNA, the CDR3 is TGTGCCAGCAGTGAAGGGGGATACCTCTTCTCCTACGAGCAGTACTTC.